The 5 T cell receptor beta chains presented below share a single source sample, sequenced in a study of a mutant IDH1 vaccine in newly diagnosed glioma. The assay was immunoSEQ multiplex PCR, and TCRdb's table has in-frame clones only and misses some. The profile shows about 27,000 clones, about three quarters of them singletons. Time point: week 35, safety follow-up. Vaccination comprised doses that each held 300 ug of mutant IDH1 20-mer peptide, plus topical imiquimod. These receptors lack a known antigen. The material sequenced was PBMCs, taken from a glioma patient whose treatment included an IDH1 peptide vaccine. The receptors derive from a man aged 50 to 59 with glioma.

The chain is built from TRBV5-1 and TRBJ1-4; D ambiguous. From germline, CDR1 is SGHRS and CDR2 YFSETQ. Between the trimmed V and J ends, which lost 1 base and 0 bases, there was a span of 7 bases. The length of the CDR3 is 15 residues. CDR3: CASSLSGSTNEKLFF. The CDR3, as DNA: TGCGCCAGCAGCTTGTCGGGTTCAACTAATGAAAAACTGTTTTTT.

V gene TRBV7-9 combines with J gene TRBJ1-2; D is undetermined. The CDR3 covers 14 residues. V gave up 1 base and J gave up 4 bases, with 10 bases separating them. Germline values: CDR1 SEHNR, CDR2 FQNEAQ (reference sequence). The DNA for the CDR3 is TGTGCCAGCAGCTTAGAGGCGGGAGCCTATGGCTACACCTTC. As protein: CASSLEAGAYGYTF. Full variable domain (missing parts from reference TRBV7-9 and TRBJ1-2): DTGVSQNPRHKITKRGQNVTFRCDPISEHNRLYWYRQTLGQGPEFLTYFQNEAQLEKSRLLSDRFSAERPKGSFSTLEIQRTEQGDSAMYLCASSLEAGAYGYTFGSGTRLTVV.

The rearrangement links TRBV7-2 to TRBJ2-5; TRBD2 aligns across 7 bases. CDR3 length: 14 amino acids. Germline V gene lookup returns CDR1 SGHTA and CDR2 FQGNSA. The junction had 5 bases not matched to a gene; V was cut back by 5 bases and J by 2 bases. The CDR3 DNA reads as TGTGCCAGCAGCCCCATGGGGGGGCAAGAGACCCAGTACTTC. This sequence encodes CASSPMGGQETQYF.

The chain combines TRBV4-1 with TRBJ1-2; D not certain. This CDR3 is built from 14 residues. V lost 1 base, J lost 3 bases, and 9 bases lay in between. The germline V gene encodes CDR1 MGHRA and CDR2 YSYEKL. In nucleotides, the CDR3 is TGCGCCAGCAGCCAAGTTAAGGGTGACTATGGCTACACCTTC. This codes for CASSQVKGDYGYTF.

V gene TRBV2 combines with J gene TRBJ2-6; the D is unclear. V was cut by 0 bases and J by 4 bases, with 13 bases left in between. The CDR3 contains 17 residues. Per the germline V gene, CDR1 is SNHLY and CDR2 is FYNNEI. As DNA, the CDR3 is TGTGCCAGCAGTGAAGCGCCTAATTATTACGGGGCCAACGTCCTGACTTTC. This sequence encodes CASSEAPNYYGANVLTF.